This T cell receptor beta chain was observed in a study of blood T cell repertoires in COVID-19. Study at large: Sites across the United States, Italy and Spain contributed samples from acute and convalescent COVID-19.

How the authors handled the data: Estimation of nucleated cell counts was performed using reference gene primer amplification. Method: immunoSEQ multiplex PCR; TCRdb's copy keeps in-frame clones and lacks some. The V and J calls and clone size are taken from that table; D and trimming were inferred from the DNA. The table has roughly 120,000 clones, about 74% seen once. The CDR3 runs 17 residues. V shed 0 bases, J shed 2 bases, and the junction held 6 bases outside the gene matches. Germline loops: CDR1 MNHEY, CDR2 SVGEGT. The receptor comes from a man aged 65-85 years with acute or convalescent COVID-19. This chain connects TRBV6-2 or TRBV6-3 to TRBJ2-3; 9 positions match TRBD2. The material sequenced was peripheral blood. Here the CDR3 reads CASSYSILAGDTDTQYF. CDR3 sequence (DNA): TGTGCCAGCAGTTACTCGATCTTAGCGGGGGACACAGATACGCAGTATTTT.